The 18 T cell receptor beta chains reported below all come from one sample, sequenced in a study of T cell responses to AZD1222 COVID-19 vaccine. The repertoire was sequenced with immunoSEQ multiplex PCR; TCRdb's copy has only in-frame clones and lacks some. The sample holds 90,000 to 120,000 clones, about 90% seen once. The sample in question was peripheral blood, obtained on day 0 of AZD1222 vaccination. These receptors all come from an adult in good health.

The chain has TRBV7-9 and TRBJ1-3, with D maybe TRBD1 (6 bases). V lost 4 bases to trimming and J lost 9 bases, with 22 bases between them. The CDR3 is 16 residues long. Germline assignment: CDR1 SEHNR and CDR2 FQNEAQ (reference sequence). CDR3 nucleotide sequence: TGTGCCAGCAGCTCTACCGGGACACTGTCCCAGGGCACCATATATTTT. Translating it yields CASSSTGTLSQGTIYF.

This chain joins TRBV19 and TRBJ1-1; D unresolved. V was shortened by 2 bases and J by 5 bases, with 9 bases between the two germline ends. Germline V gives CDR1 LNHDA, CDR2 SQIVND (reference sequence). This CDR3 is 13 amino acids long. CDR3 loop: CASSISGYTEAFF. The DNA of the CDR3 is TGTGCCAGTAGTATATCGGGGTATACTGAAGCTTTCTTT.

The chain uses TRBV5-5 and TRBJ1-3; D remains unclear. CDR1 SGHKS and CDR2 YYEKEE come from the germline V gene (reference sequence). This CDR3 spans 14 amino acids. V lost 1 base, J lost 2 bases, and 7 bases lay in between. The CDR3 nucleotides read TGTGCCAGCAGCTTGAATGGGGCTGGAAACACCATATATTTT. Protein product: CASSLNGAGNTIYF.

The chain is built from TRBV7-3 and TRBJ2-7; D unclear. The CDR3 runs to 12 residues. Germline V CDR1 and CDR2: SGHTA, FQGTGA. Between the trimmed V and J ends, which lost 3 bases and 6 bases, there was a span of 9 bases. The CDR3 here is CASSFPGSEQYF. The CDR3 DNA sequence: TGTGCCAGCAGCTTTCCAGGTTCCGAGCAGTACTTC. The variable domain in full, with the rest retrieved from reference TRBV7-3 and TRBJ2-7, is GAGVSQTPSNKVTEKGKYVELRCDPISGHTALYWYRQSLGQGPEFLIYFQGTGAADDSGLPNDRFFAVRPEGSVSTLKIQRTERGDSAVYLCASSFPGSEQYFGPGTRLTVT.

The V gene is TRBV6-5, the J gene TRBJ2-1; possibly TRBD1 for D (6 bases). Germline V gene sequence: CDR1 MNHEY, CDR2 SVGAGI. V lost 5 bases, J lost 6 bases, and 17 bases lay in between. The length of the CDR3 is 15 residues. The CDR3 loop reads CASSNRQESFNEQFF. The CDR3 bases are TGTGCCAGCAGTAACCGACAGGAATCTTTCAATGAGCAGTTCTTC.

The chain couples TRBV29-1 to TRBJ2-5; maybe TRBD1 (6 bases). The germline V gene has CDR1 SQVTM and CDR2 ANQGSEA. Trimming took 7 bases from V and 2 from J, leaving 11 bases between them. This CDR3 contains 12 residues. The CDR3, as DNA: TGCAGCGCTACAGGGTCTCAAGAGACCCAGTACTTC. Translation: CSATGSQETQYF.

The chain couples TRBV18 to TRBJ1-4; no reliable D call. The CDR3 length is 16 residues. The V end lost 5 bases, the J end lost 0 bases, and 13 bases lay between the germline ends. Germline lookup yields CDR1 KGHSH and CDR2 LQKENI. This CDR3 reads CASSSLFAATNEKLFF. The CDR3 DNA sequence: TGTGCCAGCTCAAGCCTTTTTGCTGCAACTAATGAAAAACTGTTTTTT.

Sample share makes this clone medium-sized (0.01 to 0.1%). This chain joins TRBV15 and TRBJ2-7, with 9 bases that match TRBD1. This CDR3 contains 13 residues. In germline, CDR1 is LNHNV, CDR2 YYDKDF (reference sequence). V dropped 8 bases and J dropped 9; count of bases not matched to a gene: 11. This CDR3 is CATAWGTGFSQYF. For the CDR3, the DNA is TGTGCCACCGCGTGGGGGACAGGGTTCTCGCAGTACTTC.

V gene TRBV7-2 combines with J gene TRBJ2-7; D gene ambiguous. Between the trimmed V and J ends, which lost 1 base and 0 bases, there was a span of 7 bases. Germline loops: CDR1 SGHTA, CDR2 FQGNSA. The CDR3 has 14 amino acids. This CDR3 is CASSLESTSYEQYF. DNA of the CDR3: TGTGCCAGCAGCTTAGAGAGTACCTCCTACGAGCAGTACTTC. The full variable domain, with the rest looked up from reference TRBV7-2 and TRBJ2-7, is GAGVSQSPSNKVTEKGKDVELRCDPISGHTALYWYRQSLGQGLEFLIYFQGNSAPDKSGLPSDRFSAERTGGSVSTLTIQRTQQEDSAVYLCASSLESTSYEQYFGPGTRLTVT.

V gene TRBV7-9 combines with J gene TRBJ1-1; D is undetermined. The CDR3 spans 13 residues. CDR1 and CDR2 from the germline V gene are SEHNR and FQNEAQ (reference sequence). Between the trimmed V and J ends, which lost 1 base and 2 bases, there was a span of 5 bases. Here the CDR3 reads CASSLGINTEAFF. Here the CDR3 DNA reads TGTGCCAGCAGCTTAGGCATCAACACTGAAGCTTTCTTT.

The rearrangement uses TRBV5-1 and TRBJ2-3; 10 bases match TRBD2. CDR3 length equals 15 residues. V shed 3 bases, J shed 4 bases, and the junction held 5 bases outside the gene matches. Germline-derived CDR1 and CDR2 are SGHRS and YFSETQ. CDR3: CASSSERGGADTQYF. Here the CDR3 DNA reads TGCGCCAGCAGCTCTGAGCGGGGGGGCGCAGATACGCAGTATTTT.

The rearrangement uses TRBV27 and TRBJ1-2; a weak D match, TRBD1 (6 bases). Looked up from germline, CDR1 is MNHEY and CDR2 is SMNVEV (reference sequence). Deletions cut 2 bases from V and 4 bases from J, with 17 bases between. The CDR3 totals 16 residues. DNA for the CDR3: TGTGCCAGCAGTTTAAGGGGGGACATCTCTACCTATGGCTACACCTTC. Protein product: CASSLRGDISTYGYTF.

This clone was observed a single time. V gene TRBV5-1 combines with J gene TRBJ2-3; D remains ambiguous. Trimming removed 0 bases at V and 2 bases at J, with 7 bases between. Per germline, CDR1 SGHRS and CDR2 YFSETQ. The CDR3 totals 14 residues. The CDR3 spells CASSLGWATDTQYF. Written as DNA, the CDR3 is TGCGCCAGCAGCTTGGGATGGGCCACAGATACGCAGTATTTT.

The chain has TRBV30 and TRBJ1-3; no clear D. The V and J ends lost 8 bases and 1 base respectively, with 12 bases between them. Germline CDR1 reads GTSNPN; CDR2 reads SVGIG (reference sequence). The CDR3 sequence is 13 residues long. The CDR3 DNA sequence: TGTGCCCACTTGGGGTATTCTGGAAACACCATATATTTT. It is translated as CAHLGYSGNTIYF.

This rearrangement joins TRBV27 to TRBJ1-1; maybe TRBD1 (5 bases). Germline CDR1 and CDR2: MNHEY and SMNVEV (reference sequence). Trimming took off 6 bases at V and 0 bases at J, with 23 bases between the two ends. The CDR3 loop spans 18 amino acids. The DNA for the CDR3 is TGTGCCAGCAGCCCAATTGGGGGGACCAGATCAATGAACACTGAAGCTTTCTTT. It translates to CASSPIGGTRSMNTEAFF.

The rearrangement links TRBV5-8 to TRBJ2-1, with 10 bases that match TRBD2. With 0 bases clipped from V and 12 bases from J, the junction kept 12 bases outside the gene matches. Germline-derived CDR1 and CDR2 are SGHTS and YDEGEE. The CDR3 is 16 amino acids. CDR3 sequence (DNA): TGTGCCAGCAGCTTGGCCCCGGCTAGCGGGAGAGATGGGCAGTTCTTC. It specifies CASSLAPASGRDGQFF.

CDR3 nucleotide sequence: TGTGCCTGGGGACAGGGGACGAATTCACCCCTCCACTTT. Protein product: CAWGQGTNSPLHF. J is TRBJ1-6 and V is TRBV30; 9 bases match TRBD1. The CDR3 has 13 amino acids. With 5 bases clipped from V and 7 bases from J, the junction kept 3 bases outside the gene matches. Germline-derived CDR1 and CDR2 are GTSNPN and SVGIG (reference sequence).

The rearrangement links TRBV10-3 to TRBJ1-3; D uncertain. The V and J ends lost 9 bases and 0 bases respectively, with 18 bases between them. The germline V gene encodes CDR1 ENHRY and CDR2 SYGVKD. The CDR3 is 16 residues long. CDR3: CAIRSPLLSSGNTIYF. In nucleotides, the CDR3 is TGTGCCATACGAAGCCCTTTGCTGAGCTCTGGAAACACCATATATTTT.